The 5 T cell receptor beta chains reported below all come from one sample, sequenced in a study of T cell repertoires in cytomegalovirus infection. In TCRdb, the reads were re-called with MiXCR into one record per CDR3 protein. Found here are about 360,000 distinct CDR3 sequences, less than 20% of them singletons; the top ten hold less than 9.5%. The sequencing sample was made of PBMCs. These receptors were collected from a human donor in good health (CMV status not recorded). Some clones in this sample may be carry-over from other donors' samples.

This clonotype has a handful of counts. The chain links TRBV6-2 or TRBV6-3 to TRBJ2-3, with D hard to call. The CDR3 extends over 15 amino acids. The V end was cut by 0 bases, the J end by 2 bases, with 9 bases between. Per germline, CDR1 MNHEY and CDR2 SVGEGT. The CDR3 is CASSYSYGDTDTQYF. In DNA form, the CDR3 reads TGTGCCAGCAGTTACTCATACGGAGACACAGATACGCAGTATTTT.

CDR3 amino acids: CASSIRLREGPVETQYF. The CDR3 DNA follows: TGTGCCAGTAGTATTCGGTTGCGGGAGGGCCCGGTGGAGACCCAGTACTTC. The gene calls are TRBV19 and TRBJ2-5; 9 bases fit TRBD2. V shed 3 bases, J shed 5 bases, and the junction held 13 bases outside the gene matches. CDR1 is LNHDA and CDR2 is SQIVND in the germline V gene (reference sequence). The CDR3 is made up of 17 amino acids.

Many counts were recorded for this clonotype. This chain uses TRBV7-2 with TRBJ1-5; D not resolved. Trimming left V 7 bases short and J 7 bases short, with 14 bases between. Germline V gene data show CDR1 as SGHTA and CDR2 as FQGNSA. This CDR3 has 13 residues. The CDR3 region has the DNA TGTGCCAGCACCTCGAGGGTCGGGCAGCCCCAGCATTTT. Translated: CASTSRVGQPQHF.

The chain joins TRBV19 to TRBJ1-6; D remains ambiguous. Germline assignment: CDR1 LNHDA and CDR2 SQIVND (reference sequence). This CDR3 spans 16 amino acids. The ends were cut back, 4 bases at V and 5 bases at J, with 15 bases in the middle. The CDR3 region has the DNA TGTGCCAGTAGTACCCCTCCAGGAGCCGATAATTCACCCCTCCACTTT. Translated: CASSTPPGADNSPLHF.

For this clonotype: It is likely a read error, because the conserved phenylalanine at the end of the CDR3 is missing. The DNA is left out, because the CDR3 cannot be placed on it with certainty; the CDR3 is given as TCRdb lists it. This chain links TRBV28 with TRBJ2-5; the table gives TRBD1 as D, unverified against the DNA. CDR1 is MDHEN, CDR2 SYDVKM, per germline. The CDR3 is made up of 14 amino acids, end residues included. The CDR3 protein is CASSLSTGAKGPVV.